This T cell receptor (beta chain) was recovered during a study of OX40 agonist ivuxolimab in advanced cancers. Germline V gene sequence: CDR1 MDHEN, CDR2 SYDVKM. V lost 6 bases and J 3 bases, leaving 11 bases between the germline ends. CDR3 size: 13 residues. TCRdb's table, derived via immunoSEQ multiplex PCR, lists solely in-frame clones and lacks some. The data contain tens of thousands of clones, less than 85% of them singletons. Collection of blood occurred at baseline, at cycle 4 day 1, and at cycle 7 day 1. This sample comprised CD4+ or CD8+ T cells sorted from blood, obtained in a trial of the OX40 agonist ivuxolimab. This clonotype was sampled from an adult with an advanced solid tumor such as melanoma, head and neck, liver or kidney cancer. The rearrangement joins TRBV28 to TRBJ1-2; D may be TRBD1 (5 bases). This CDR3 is CASRFTGYYGYTF. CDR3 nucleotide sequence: TGTGCCAGCAGGTTTACAGGCTACTATGGCTACACCTTC.